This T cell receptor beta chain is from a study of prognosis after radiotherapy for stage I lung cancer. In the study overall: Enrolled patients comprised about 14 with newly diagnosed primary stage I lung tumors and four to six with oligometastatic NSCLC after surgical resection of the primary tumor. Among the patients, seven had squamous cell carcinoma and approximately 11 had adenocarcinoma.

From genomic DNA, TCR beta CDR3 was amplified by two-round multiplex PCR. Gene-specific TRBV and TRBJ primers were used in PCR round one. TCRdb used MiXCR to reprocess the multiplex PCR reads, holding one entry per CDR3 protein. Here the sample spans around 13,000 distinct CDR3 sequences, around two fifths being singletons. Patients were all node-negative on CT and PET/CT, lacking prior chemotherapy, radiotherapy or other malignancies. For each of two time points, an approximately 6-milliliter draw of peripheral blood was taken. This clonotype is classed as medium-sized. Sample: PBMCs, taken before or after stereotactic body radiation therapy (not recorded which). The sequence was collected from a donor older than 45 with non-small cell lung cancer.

The CDR3, as DNA: TGCGCCAGCAACAGGGCTGTTAGCACCGGGGAGCTGTTTTTT. As protein: CASNRAVSTGELFF. The chain recombines TRBV5-1 with TRBJ2-2; perhaps TRBD1 as D (6 bases). Germline-derived CDR1 and CDR2 are SGHRS and YFSETQ. Trimming pared 6 bases from V and 4 bases from J, leaving 13 bases between. This CDR3 is built from 14 residues.